This entry concerns a single T cell receptor beta chain. Its antigen is not identified. Construction of the TCRbeta library involved unique molecular identifiers. TCRdb re-called the PCR reads through MiXCR, storing one row per CDR3 protein. Here the sample spans fewer than 400,000 distinct CDR3 sequences, around 25% being singletons. This specimen comes from a study of T-cell reconstitution after alpha-beta-depleted transplantation in children. Findings of the study overall: T-cell numbers and diversity, one year after transplant, stemmed largely from T cells that were newly produced. Approximately two months post-transplant, alpha-beta T cells reportedly originated from several hundred expanded graft clones.

Germline V gene data show CDR1 as SQVTM and CDR2 as ANQGSEA. Trimming removed 4 bases at V and 4 bases at J, with 16 bases between. The CDR3 extends over 14 amino acids. The sequencing used PBMCs, mostly from graft donor cells, collected 180 days after TCRalphabeta/CD19-depleted stem cell transplant. This clonotype was sampled from a male patient younger than 18 who had a stem cell transplant for acute lymphoblastic leukemia, so the T cells may come from the graft donor. This rearrangement joins TRBV29-1 to TRBJ1-2, with D uncertain. In nucleotides, the CDR3 is TGCAGCGTTGTGGTGGCCGGGTCTTTCTATGGCTACACCTTC. Translation: CSVVVAGSFYGYTF.